This passage covers 23 T cell receptor beta chains from one sample sequenced in a study of T cells in Graves' hyperthyroidism and ophthalmopathy. Amplification targeted TCR beta CDR3 regions from RNA transcripts. Researchers ran a first-round RT-PCR on the TCR CDR3 using the HTBI primer set. TCRdb re-derived calls from the multiplex PCR reads in MiXCR, one entry per CDR3 protein. The sample holds roughly 500,000 distinct CDR3 sequences, roughly a quarter seen once. The sequenced sample consisted of blood. The receptors derive from a woman in her twenties or thirties with Graves' ophthalmopathy.

V is TRBV5-1 and J is TRBJ2-2; perhaps TRBD2 as D (6 bases). Per the germline V gene, CDR1 is SGHRS and CDR2 is YFSETQ. This CDR3 contains 15 residues. The germline V and J ends were trimmed by 7 bases and 1 base, with 14 bases remaining between them. Written as DNA, the CDR3 is TGCGCCAGCGGAAACGGGGGTAGGAACACCGGGGAGCTGTTTTTT. Its protein product is CASGNGGRNTGELFF.

The rearrangement uses TRBV20-1 and TRBJ2-7; 11 nucleotides line up with TRBD2. Looked up from germline, CDR1 is DFQATT and CDR2 is SNEGSKA (reference sequence). CDR3 length: 12 residues. CDR3 residues: CSGTSGPYEQYF. The CDR3 DNA sequence: TGCAGCGGGACTAGCGGTCCCTACGAGCAGTACTTC.

The chain recombines TRBV28 with TRBJ1-1, with 7 bases lining up with TRBD1. Looked up from germline, CDR1 is MDHEN and CDR2 is SYDVKM. Losses at the gene ends were 7 bases for V and 5 bases for J; bases not matched to a gene: 13. The CDR3 spans 15 residues. The CDR3 here is CASTPDRVLGTEAFF. The CDR3 region has the DNA TGTGCCAGCACCCCCGACAGGGTACTCGGAACTGAAGCTTTCTTT.

This clonotype has ten or more counts. This chain links TRBV2 with TRBJ2-7; unclear D gene. The V end was cut by 3 bases, the J end by 5 bases, with 8 bases between. The CDR3 sequence is 12 residues long. Germline V gene sequence: CDR1 SNHLY, CDR2 FYNNEI. DNA for the CDR3: TGTGCCAGCAGTGAGGCGCCGCACGAGCAGTACTTC. This sequence encodes CASSEAPHEQYF.

This clonotype was detected a few times. The rearrangement uses TRBV6-1 and TRBJ2-2, with a possible D match to TRBD2 (5 bases). The ends were cut back, 7 bases at V and 5 bases at J, with 14 bases in the middle. The CDR3 spans 14 residues. Germline V gives CDR1 MNHNS, CDR2 SASEGT. Here the CDR3 DNA reads TGTGCCAGCATCTCCCCCGGGGTTACCGGGGAGCTGTTTTTT. As protein: CASISPGVTGELFF.

The chain is built from TRBV6-1 and TRBJ1-1; D gene uncertain. Trimming shortened V by 6 bases and J by 6 bases, and 8 bases separated the two germline ends. Germline V gene sequence: CDR1 MNHNS, CDR2 SASEGT. The CDR3 sequence is 11 residues long. The CDR3 bases are TGTGCCAGCAGGGCCTCCCCTGAAGCTTTCTTT. This translates into CASRASPEAFF.

This clonotype came up many times. The rearrangement links TRBV2 to TRBJ2-7; 7 bases are a match to TRBD1. The V segment lost 6 bases and the J segment 3 bases; nucleotides outside the gene matches: 8. Looked up from germline, CDR1 is SNHLY and CDR2 is FYNNEI. There are 14 residues in the CDR3. The CDR3 region is CASRPGQSYYEQYF. In nucleotides, the CDR3 is TGTGCCAGCAGGCCGGGACAGTCTTACTACGAGCAGTACTTC.

The table lists this clonotype with many counts. The chain joins TRBV7-9 to TRBJ1-1, with D hard to call. The V gene's germline CDR1 is SEHNR and CDR2 FQNEAQ (reference sequence). Trimming took 2 bases from V and 1 from J, leaving 5 bases between them. CDR3 size: 13 residues. The CDR3: CASSLLSNTEAFF. DNA for the CDR3: TGTGCCAGCAGCTTACTTTCGAACACTGAAGCTTTCTTT.

This clonotype turned up a few times. The chain employs TRBV6-1 and TRBJ1-2, with no clear D. CDR1 MNHNS and CDR2 SASEGT come from the germline V gene. The CDR3 has 13 residues. V was cut by 3 bases and J by 7 bases, with 12 bases left in between. CDR3 sequence: CASSEGGQFGYTF. CDR3 nucleotides: TGTGCCAGCAGTGAGGGTGGGCAGTTTGGCTACACCTTC.

This clonotype came up a few times. The V and J genes are TRBV13 and TRBJ1-1; 7 nucleotides agree with TRBD1. Germline V gene data show CDR1 as PRHDT and CDR2 as FYEKMQ (reference sequence). This CDR3 is 15 amino acids long. The ends lost 5 bases at V and 5 bases at J; junction bases unmatched: 11. This CDR3 is CASSPRGRGKTEAFF. CDR3 coding DNA: TGTGCCAGCAGCCCAAGGGGCAGGGGGAAGACTGAAGCTTTCTTT.

V and J are TRBV12-3 or TRBV12-4 and TRBJ2-7; D ambiguous. The CDR3 length is 12 residues. Trimming stripped 5 bases from V and 3 bases from J, with 8 bases between. This CDR3 is CASSTILYEQYF. In DNA form, the CDR3 reads TGTGCCAGCAGTACTATTCTCTACGAGCAGTACTTC.

The chain is built from TRBV27 and TRBJ2-7; TRBD2 agrees at 14 bases. V shed 5 bases and J 6 bases; nucleotides not matched to a gene: 6. This CDR3 has 15 residues. The germline gives CDR1 MNHEY, CDR2 SMNVEV (reference sequence). CDR3 amino acids: CASSDGTSGSSEQYF. The CDR3 nucleotides read TGTGCCAGCAGTGACGGGACTAGCGGGAGCTCCGAGCAGTACTTC.

This clonotype has ten or more counts. The J gene is TRBJ2-7, the V gene TRBV12-3 or TRBV12-4; tentative D call: TRBD2 (6 bases). V was clipped by 9 bases and J by 3 bases, with 15 bases between them. CDR3 length equals 13 residues. The CDR3 here is CASGPDGSYEQYF. In DNA, the CDR3 is TGTGCCAGTGGACCGGACGGGAGCTACGAGCAGTACTTC.

This clonotype has at least ten counts. This chain uses TRBV20-1 with TRBJ1-2; D unclear. This CDR3 is built from 14 residues. The V end was cut by 2 bases, the J end by 4 bases, with 14 bases between. Germline CDR1 is DFQATT and CDR2 is SNEGSKA (reference sequence). The CDR3 spells CSARQEGGSYGYTF. In DNA form, the CDR3 reads TGCAGTGCTAGACAGGAGGGTGGTAGCTATGGCTACACCTTC.

This clonotype appeared many times. V usage is TRBV19 and J usage is TRBJ1-5; D uncertain. This CDR3 region has 12 residues. The V and J ends lost 5 bases and 4 bases respectively, with 6 bases between them. Germline CDR1 and CDR2: LNHDA and SQIVND (reference sequence). The CDR3 is CASSHENQPQHF. In nucleotides, the CDR3 is TGTGCCAGTAGTCATGAGAATCAGCCCCAGCATTTT.

The chain has TRBV28 and TRBJ1-2; TRBD1 is a possible D gene (6 bases). The V gene lost 2 bases and the J gene lost 7 bases, with 11 bases spanning the gap. CDR1 is MDHEN, CDR2 SYDVKM, per germline. CDR3 length: 13 residues. CDR3 nucleotide sequence: TGTGCCAGCAGTTTAATCATCAGGGGTGGCTACACCTTC. It yields the protein CASSLIIRGGYTF.

This clonotype was found many times. This chain uses TRBV2 with TRBJ1-2; D is unresolved. The V and J ends lost 4 bases and 4 bases respectively, with 10 bases between them. In germline, CDR1 is SNHLY, CDR2 FYNNEI. The CDR3 length is 13 residues. DNA of the CDR3: TGTGCCAGCAGTGTTGTAGGTACCTATGGCTACACCTTC. It specifies CASSVVGTYGYTF.

The CDR3 DNA sequence: TGCAGTGCTAGTGGCCCTGGGAGGGGTTCCATGAACACTGAAGCTTTCTTT. Protein product: CSASGPGRGSMNTEAFF. This chain links TRBV20-1 with TRBJ1-1, with D perhaps matching TRBD1 (5 bases). CDR3 size: 17 residues. Per germline, CDR1 DFQATT and CDR2 SNEGSKA (reference sequence). V lost 3 bases and J 0 bases, leaving 20 bases between the germline ends.

At least ten counts were recorded for this clonotype. The rearrangement uses TRBV27 and TRBJ2-7; D call uncertain. This CDR3 has 14 amino acids. Germline V gene data show CDR1 as MNHEY and CDR2 as SMNVEV (reference sequence). V dropped 5 bases and J dropped 5 bases, with 16 bases sitting between them. In DNA form, the CDR3 reads TGTGCCAGCAGTCGTCCGGATTTGTGGGACGAGCAGTACTTC. As protein: CASSRPDLWDEQYF.

The chain combines TRBV20-1 with TRBJ2-7; 8 positions match TRBD1. Per the germline V gene, CDR1 is DFQATT and CDR2 is SNEGSKA (reference sequence). The CDR3 has 13 residues. The junction had 3 bases not matched to a gene; V was cut back by 1 base and J by 4 bases. CDR3 region: CSARGTGLYEQYF. DNA of the CDR3: TGCAGTGCTAGAGGGACAGGGTTGTACGAGCAGTACTTC.

This clonotype occurred many times. The chain uses TRBV11-2 and TRBJ1-3; D is unresolved. Trimming removed 3 bases at V and 0 bases at J, with 6 bases between. The CDR3 covers 14 residues. The V gene's germline CDR1 is SGHAT and CDR2 FQNNGV. CDR3 amino acids: CASSFGLSGNTIYF. Here the CDR3 DNA reads TGTGCCAGCAGCTTTGGTCTCTCTGGAAACACCATATATTTT.

The chain links TRBV12-3 or TRBV12-4 to TRBJ1-1; the match to TRBD1 covers 10 bases. V was pared by 8 bases and J by 5 bases, with 8 bases of the junction left unmatched. The length of the CDR3 is 14 residues. This CDR3 is CASLTGTGDTEAFF. The DNA of the CDR3 is TGTGCCAGCCTCACCGGGACAGGGGATACTGAAGCTTTCTTT.

This clonotype has a handful of counts. The V and J genes are TRBV28 and TRBJ2-5; 11 bases are shared with TRBD2. CDR3 length equals 15 residues. Germline-derived CDR1 and CDR2 are MDHEN and SYDVKM. The J segment lost 7 bases and the V segment lost 8 bases, leaving 12 bases of the junction unmatched. The DNA of the CDR3 is TGTGCCAGCCTAGTAGCGGGAGGGGCTTACGGGACCCAGTACTTC. Protein product: CASLVAGGAYGTQYF.